This T cell receptor (beta chain) was profiled in a study of T cell responses to AZD1222 COVID-19 vaccine. Concerning this clone itself: What it binds is not known.

Study conclusions and caveats: Possibly, clonal diversity was underestimated; donors were largely white British and included more females. CD4 TCRs covered the whole spike, strongest at regions 160-218 and 743-854. Recipients of two AZD1222 doses showed rising Spike-specific TCR breadth and depth.

This CDR3 comprises 14 residues. CDR1 MGHRA and CDR2 YSYEKL come from the germline V gene. Between the trimmed V and J ends, which lost 0 bases and 7 bases, there was a span of 10 bases. Generated by immunoSEQ multiplex PCR, the TCRdb table keeps only in-frame clones and is missing some. The repertoire has 170,000 or so clones, 90% of them found once; the top ten carry about 1.6%. The input for sequencing was peripheral blood, taken on day 0 of AZD1222 vaccination. This sequence was found in an adult in good health. The chain has TRBV4-1 and TRBJ1-5; D is ambiguous. CDR3 sequence (DNA): TGCGCCAGCAGCCAAGATCGGTGGATCCAGCCCCAGCATTTT. It encodes CASSQDRWIQPQHF.